This T cell receptor beta chain comes out of a study of shared clonotypes between healthy human individuals (TCRdb year 2020). As for the study more broadly: The cohort included a few men and a couple of women between 18 and 49 years of age. For each donor, three plates each were used for CD4 naive and CD4 memory, two plates were used for CD8 naive, and one plate was used for CD8 memory. The study deeply sequenced blood TCR repertoires of about five healthy adults to estimate repertoire size and the extent of clonotype sharing between individuals. Different laboratories and diverse techniques were used to prepare libraries and sequence TCR repertoires, to increase sequencing depth and limit assay-specific biases. Each donor's leukapheresis produced roughly between roughly 0.9 and 9 billion PBMCs. Points the paper makes about the study in general: Based on pairwise subsampling, the degree of clonotype sharing among donors was expected to be affected by sequencing depth. Naive subsets generally had larger estimated clonotype richness than memory subsets. Higher generation probabilities were observed for clonotypes shared by all four sorted-subset donors than for non-shared clonotypes. Incomplete sequencing was indicated by rarefaction of sorted-subset datasets, despite the large sequencing depth. Because the study included a small number of donors, the genetic and exposure-history diversity represented was limited. Sampling was limited to blood, and TCR repertoires in tissue likely differ from TCR repertoires in blood. About 5% of naive CD4, 3.5% of naive CD8, about 2.5% of memory CD4, and about 0.4% of memory CD8 clonotypes were shared across several donors.

TCR CDR3 regions were amplified from genomic DNA by multiplex PCR using the deep immunoSEQ assay. Extracted genomic DNA from each cell subset was spread evenly across all wells of several immunoSEQ 96-well plates, with each plate serving as a replicate. Each replicate PCR for sorted subsets received about 180 ng genomic DNA, equal to roughly 30,000 T cell genomes. Purified libraries were quantified with a Qubit 3.0 fluorometer, sized on a Bioanalyzer 2100, and re-quantified with the KAPA Library Quantification kit. Each immunoSEQ 96-well plate was sequenced on its own single-read 150-cycle Illumina NextSeq 550 flow cell. The authors processed their data as follows. The immunoSEQ output contained only junctional sequences without quality scores, so filtering could not match that applied to full-length reads. Sequences were annotated with PyIR, a Python wrapper for IgBLAST v1.9, and V/J genes and CDR3 were assigned using IMGT germline references. Reads were filtered out if the reads had weak V/J assignments (E-value above 1e-6), no CDR3, stop codons, out-of-frame junctions, or ambiguous translated residues. A V3J clonotype was defined by an identical inferred V gene, J gene, and CDR3 amino acid sequence. To compute the percentage overlap between repertoires, the number of shared unique clonotypes was divided by the size of the smaller repertoire. Richness of each repertoire was evaluated using RTK rarefaction, the Chao1 estimator, and Recon v2.1 estimates of unobserved clonotypes. OLGA was used to compute generation probabilities for all TCRbeta clonotypes that the gDNA method yielded from a handful of donors. TCRdb obtained this table from immuneACCESS and retained in-frame rearrangements with V and J assigned. These tables miss some clones; where compared with another copy, unresolved V genes account for less than half of the shortfall, and the remainder is unexplained. Clone size and V and J calls were adopted from that table, with D and trimming inferred from the DNA. For this sample the table gives about 2 million clones, of which less than 95% were detected only once. 1.1% of the sample belongs to the ten largest clones.

CD8 naive samples were CD45RO-negative cells positively selected for CCR7, giving a CD45RA+CCR7+ population that excluded TemRA cells. Healthy HIV-negative adults with no recently reported acute infections or vaccinations were included as donors. Only Caucasian adults living in Nashville, Tennessee, USA were represented among the donors. After blood collection by leukapheresis, PBMCs were isolated using Ficoll-Histopaque density gradient centrifugation and then cryopreserved in the vapor phase of liquid nitrogen. Analytical flow cytometry was used to check the purity and quantity of each magnetically sorted T cell population. Each sorted fraction had its genomic DNA isolated and then quantified by UV absorbance on a Nanodrop 2000c. As regards this clone: No cognate antigen has been identified for it. At one end the junction does not follow the germline gene, possibly because of a read error.

Reading from cysteine to phenylalanine, the CDR3 counts 12 amino acids. Of all the DNA, just the CDR3 is kept, 36 bases in frame from base 1. Via the germline V gene, CDR1 is MNHEY and CDR2 SVGAGI. This sequence originates from a young man in good health. The receptor chain draws on TRBV6-5 and TRBJ2-1; the junction holds 8 bases that match TRBD2. The sequencing input was naive CD8+ T cells sorted from blood. Reading the label with the study, this specimen's cell subset or site is: CD45RA+CCR7+. The nucleotides are TGTGCCAGCAGTGGCGTCAAGCGGGAGTTGATCTTC. The encoded protein is CASSGVKRELIF.